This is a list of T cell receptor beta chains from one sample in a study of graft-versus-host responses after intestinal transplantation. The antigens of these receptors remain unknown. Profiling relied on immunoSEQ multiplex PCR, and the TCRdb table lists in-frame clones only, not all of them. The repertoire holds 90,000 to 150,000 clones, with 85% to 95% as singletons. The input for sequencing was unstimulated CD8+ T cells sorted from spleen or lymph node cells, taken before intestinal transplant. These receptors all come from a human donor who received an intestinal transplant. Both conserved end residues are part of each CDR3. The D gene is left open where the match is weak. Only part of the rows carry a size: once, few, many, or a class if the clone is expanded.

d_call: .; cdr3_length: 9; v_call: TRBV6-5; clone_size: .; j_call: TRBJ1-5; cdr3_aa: CASGQPQHF; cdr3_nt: TGTGCCAGCGGTCAGCCCCAGCATTTT
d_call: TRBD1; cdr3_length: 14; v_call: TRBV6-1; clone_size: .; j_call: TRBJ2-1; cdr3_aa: CASGPGQSYNEQFF; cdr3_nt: TGTGCCAGCGGCCCGGGACAGTCATACAATGAGCAGTTCTTC
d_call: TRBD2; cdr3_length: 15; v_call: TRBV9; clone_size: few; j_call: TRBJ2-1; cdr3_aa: CASSPHGREGTEQFF; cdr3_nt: TGTGCCAGCAGCCCTCACGGACGGGAGGGCACTGAGCAGTTCTTC
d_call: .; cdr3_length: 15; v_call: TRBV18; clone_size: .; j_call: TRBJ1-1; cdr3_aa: CASSPREGMNTEAFF; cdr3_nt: TGTGCCAGCTCACCGCGAGAGGGTATGAACACTGAAGCTTTCTTT
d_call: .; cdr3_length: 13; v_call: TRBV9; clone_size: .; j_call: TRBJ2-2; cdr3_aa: CASSPGLTGELFF; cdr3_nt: TGTGCCAGCAGCCCGGGCCTCACCGGGGAGCTGTTTTTT
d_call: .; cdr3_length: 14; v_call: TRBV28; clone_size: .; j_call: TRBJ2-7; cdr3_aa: CASSFQGFSYEQYF; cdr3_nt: TGTGCCAGCAGTTTCCAGGGGTTTTCCTACGAGCAGTACTTC
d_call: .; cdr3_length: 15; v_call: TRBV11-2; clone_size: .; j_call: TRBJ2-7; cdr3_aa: CASSHHRDLTYEQYF; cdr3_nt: TGTGCCAGCAGCCATCACCGGGACTTAACCTACGAGCAGTACTTC
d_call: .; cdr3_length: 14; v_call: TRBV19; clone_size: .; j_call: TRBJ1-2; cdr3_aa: CATNGRNHNYGYTF; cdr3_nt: TGTGCCACCAACGGACGGAACCATAACTATGGCTACACCTTC
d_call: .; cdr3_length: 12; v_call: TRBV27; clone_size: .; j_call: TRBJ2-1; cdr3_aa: CASRMGLNEQFF; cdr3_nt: TGTGCCAGCAGAATGGGTTTGAATGAGCAGTTCTTC
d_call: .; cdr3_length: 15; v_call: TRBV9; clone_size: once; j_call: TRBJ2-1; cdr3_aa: CASSVGVGSYNEQFF; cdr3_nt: TGTGCCAGCAGCGTAGGGGTGGGGAGTTACAATGAGCAGTTCTTC
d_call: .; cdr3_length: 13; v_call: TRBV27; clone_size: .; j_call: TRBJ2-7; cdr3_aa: CASSFGWEGEQYF; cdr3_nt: TGTGCCAGCAGTTTTGGGTGGGAAGGCGAGCAGTACTTC
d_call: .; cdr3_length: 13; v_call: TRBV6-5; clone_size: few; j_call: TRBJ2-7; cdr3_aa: CASSSWEEYEQYF; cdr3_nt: TGTGCCAGCAGTTCCTGGGAGGAGTACGAGCAGTACTTC
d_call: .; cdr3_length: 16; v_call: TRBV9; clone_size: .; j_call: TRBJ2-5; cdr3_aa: CASSVEGLPTQETQYF; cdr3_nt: TGTGCCAGCAGCGTAGAGGGGCTACCTACGCAAGAGACCCAGTACTTC